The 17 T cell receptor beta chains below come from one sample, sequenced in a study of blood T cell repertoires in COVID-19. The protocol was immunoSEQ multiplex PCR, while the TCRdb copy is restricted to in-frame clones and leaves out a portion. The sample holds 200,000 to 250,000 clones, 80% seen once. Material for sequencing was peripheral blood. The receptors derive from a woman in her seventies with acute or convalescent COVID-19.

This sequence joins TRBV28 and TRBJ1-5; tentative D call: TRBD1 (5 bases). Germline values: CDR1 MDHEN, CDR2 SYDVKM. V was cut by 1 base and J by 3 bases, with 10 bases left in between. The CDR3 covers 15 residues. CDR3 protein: CASSLSGRNNQPQHF. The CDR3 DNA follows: TGTGCCAGCAGTTTATCAGGGAGGAACAATCAGCCCCAGCATTTT.

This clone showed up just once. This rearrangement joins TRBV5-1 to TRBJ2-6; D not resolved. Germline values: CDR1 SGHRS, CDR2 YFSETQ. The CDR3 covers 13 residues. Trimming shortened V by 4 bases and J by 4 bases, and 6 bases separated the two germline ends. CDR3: CASSPPGANVLTF. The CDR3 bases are TGCGCCAGCAGCCCCCCGGGGGCCAACGTCCTGACTTTC.

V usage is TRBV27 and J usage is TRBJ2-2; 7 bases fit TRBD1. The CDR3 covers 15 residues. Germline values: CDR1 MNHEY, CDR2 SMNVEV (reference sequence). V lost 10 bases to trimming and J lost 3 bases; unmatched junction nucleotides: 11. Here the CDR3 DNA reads TGTGCCACCAGCTCAAGGGGGCAGGACACCGGGGAGCTGTTTTTT. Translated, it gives CATSSRGQDTGELFF.

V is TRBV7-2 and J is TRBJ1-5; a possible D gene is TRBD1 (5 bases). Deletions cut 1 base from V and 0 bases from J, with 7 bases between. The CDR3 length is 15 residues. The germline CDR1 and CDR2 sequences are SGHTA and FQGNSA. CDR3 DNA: TGTGCCAGCAGCTTAGTTCAGGGTAGCAATCAGCCCCAGCATTTT. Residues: CASSLVQGSNQPQHF.

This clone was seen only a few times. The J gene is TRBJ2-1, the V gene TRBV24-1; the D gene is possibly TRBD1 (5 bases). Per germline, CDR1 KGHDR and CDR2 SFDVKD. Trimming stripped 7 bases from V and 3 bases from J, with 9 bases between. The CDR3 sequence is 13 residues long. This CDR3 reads CATSPTDYNEQFF. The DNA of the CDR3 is TGTGCCACCAGCCCGACAGACTACAATGAGCAGTTCTTC.

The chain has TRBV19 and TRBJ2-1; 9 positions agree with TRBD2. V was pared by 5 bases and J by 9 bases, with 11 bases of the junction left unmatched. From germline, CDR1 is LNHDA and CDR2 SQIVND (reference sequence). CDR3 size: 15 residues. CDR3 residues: CASSFGGRGISEQFF. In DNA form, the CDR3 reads TGTGCCAGTAGTTTTGGCGGGAGGGGTATTTCTGAGCAGTTCTTC.

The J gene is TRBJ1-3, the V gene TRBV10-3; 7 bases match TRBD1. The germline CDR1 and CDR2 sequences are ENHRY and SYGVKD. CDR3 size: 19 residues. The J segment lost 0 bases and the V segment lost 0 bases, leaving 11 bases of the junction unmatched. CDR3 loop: CAISESDPGTVNSGNTIYF. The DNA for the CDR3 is TGTGCCATCAGTGAGTCGGACCCCGGGACAGTCAACTCTGGAAACACCATATATTTT.

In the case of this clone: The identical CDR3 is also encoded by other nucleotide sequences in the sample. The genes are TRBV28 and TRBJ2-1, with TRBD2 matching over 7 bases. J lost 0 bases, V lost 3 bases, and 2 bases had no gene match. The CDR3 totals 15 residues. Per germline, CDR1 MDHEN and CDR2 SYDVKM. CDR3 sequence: CASSFGGSSYNEQFF. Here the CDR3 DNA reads TGTGCCAGCAGTTTTGGCGGGAGCTCCTACAATGAGCAGTTCTTC. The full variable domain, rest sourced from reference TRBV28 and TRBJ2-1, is DVKVTQSSRYLVKRTGEKVFLECVQDMDHENMFWYRQDPGLGLRLIYFSYDVKMKEKGDIPEGYSVSREKKERFSLILESASTNQTSMYLCASSFGGSSYNEQFFGPGTRLTVL.

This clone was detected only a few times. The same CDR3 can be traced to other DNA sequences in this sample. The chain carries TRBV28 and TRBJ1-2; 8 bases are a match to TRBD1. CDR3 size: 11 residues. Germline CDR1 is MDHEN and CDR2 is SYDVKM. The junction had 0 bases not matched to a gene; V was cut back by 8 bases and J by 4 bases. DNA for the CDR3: TGTGCCAGCGGACAGGGCTATGGCTACACCTTC. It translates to CASGQGYGYTF.

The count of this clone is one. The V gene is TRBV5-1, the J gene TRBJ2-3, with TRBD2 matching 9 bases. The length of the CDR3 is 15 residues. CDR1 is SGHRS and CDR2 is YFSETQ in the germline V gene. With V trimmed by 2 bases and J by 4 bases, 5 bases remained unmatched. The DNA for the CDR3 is TGCGCCAGCAGCTTCGCGGGAGGGGACGCAGATACGCAGTATTTT. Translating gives CASSFAGGDADTQYF.

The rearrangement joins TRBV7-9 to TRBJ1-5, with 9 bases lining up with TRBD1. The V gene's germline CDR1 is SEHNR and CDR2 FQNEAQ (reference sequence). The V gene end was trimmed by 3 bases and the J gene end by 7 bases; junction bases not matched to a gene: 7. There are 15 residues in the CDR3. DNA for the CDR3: TGTGCCAGCAGCTTGTTAAGGACAGGGGACCAGCCCCAGCATTTT. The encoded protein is CASSLLRTGDQPQHF.

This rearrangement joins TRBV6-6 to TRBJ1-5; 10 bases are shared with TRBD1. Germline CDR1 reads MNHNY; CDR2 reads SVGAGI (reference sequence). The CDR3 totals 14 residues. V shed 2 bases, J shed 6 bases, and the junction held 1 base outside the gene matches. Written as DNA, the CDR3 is TGTGCCAGCAGTTACGGACAGGGGGGTCAGCCCCAGCATTTT. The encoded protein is CASSYGQGGQPQHF.

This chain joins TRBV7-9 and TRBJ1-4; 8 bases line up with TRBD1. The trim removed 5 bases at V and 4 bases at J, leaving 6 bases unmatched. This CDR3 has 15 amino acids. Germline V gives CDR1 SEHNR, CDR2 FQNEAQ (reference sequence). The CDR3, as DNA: TGTGCCAGCAGCCCACAGGGGGAGGATAATGAAAAACTGTTTTTT. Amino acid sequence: CASSPQGEDNEKLFF.

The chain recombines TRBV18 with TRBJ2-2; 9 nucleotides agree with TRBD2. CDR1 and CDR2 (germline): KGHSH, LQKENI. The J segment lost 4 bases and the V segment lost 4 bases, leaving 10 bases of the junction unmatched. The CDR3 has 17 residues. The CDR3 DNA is TGTGCCAGCTCACTGTTTAGCGGGAGAGGCGGCACCGGGGAGCTGTTTTTT. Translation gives CASSLFSGRGGTGELFF.

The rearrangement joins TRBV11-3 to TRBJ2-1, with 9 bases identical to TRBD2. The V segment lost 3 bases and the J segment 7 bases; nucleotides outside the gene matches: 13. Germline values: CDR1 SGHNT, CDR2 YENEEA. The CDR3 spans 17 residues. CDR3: CASSLETAGGPVNEQFF. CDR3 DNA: TGTGCCAGCAGCTTGGAAACGGCGGGAGGGCCTGTGAATGAGCAGTTCTTC.

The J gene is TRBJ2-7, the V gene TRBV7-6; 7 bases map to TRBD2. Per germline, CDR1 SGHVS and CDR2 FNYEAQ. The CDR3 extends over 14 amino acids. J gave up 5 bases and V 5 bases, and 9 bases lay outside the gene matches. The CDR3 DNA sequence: TGTGCCAGCAGCGAAGGACTAGGTACTGACGAGCAGTACTTC. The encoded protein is CASSEGLGTDEQYF.

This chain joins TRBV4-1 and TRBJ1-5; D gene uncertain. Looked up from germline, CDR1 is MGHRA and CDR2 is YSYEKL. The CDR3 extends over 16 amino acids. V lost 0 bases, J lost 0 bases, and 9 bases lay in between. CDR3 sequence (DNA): TGCGCCAGCAGCCAAGATCCCAGCGATAGCAATCAGCCCCAGCATTTT. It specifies CASSQDPSDSNQPQHF.